These 6 T cell receptor beta chains share one sample of origin, sequenced in a study of post-analysis software for immune sequencing data. Regarding the study as a whole: TRBV5-6, TRBV5-1 and TRBV20-1 belonged to a set of a handful of TRBV segments that were more frequent in patients than controls.

The TCR beta cDNA libraries contained unique molecular identifiers. TCRdb processed the PCR reads anew with MiXCR; each CDR3 protein has one entry. The sample yields about 260,000 distinct CDR3 sequences, about 38% seen once. No cognate antigen is known for these TCRs. The sequenced material came from blood. These receptors were collected from a girl aged 10 to 17 with multiple sclerosis.

This clonotype was counted at least ten times. The chain uses TRBV12-3 or TRBV12-4 and TRBJ2-5; possibly TRBD1 for D (6 bases). Trimming shortened V by 5 bases and J by 0 bases, and 10 bases separated the two germline ends. CDR3 length equals 14 residues. CDR3: CASSRGQNQETQYF. For the CDR3, the DNA is TGTGCCAGCAGTCGGGGACAAAACCAAGAGACCCAGTACTTC.

This clonotype appeared once. The chain links TRBV24-1 to TRBJ2-5; D not certain. Trimming took 4 bases from V and 5 from J, leaving 7 bases between them. This CDR3 is 12 amino acids long. Germline V lookup: CDR1 KGHDR, CDR2 SFDVKD. The CDR3 region has the DNA TGTGCCACCAGTGACCCTGACGAGACCCAGTACTTC. Protein: CATSDPDETQYF.

The rearrangement uses TRBV28 and TRBJ2-5; 11 bases map to TRBD2. V was clipped by 6 bases and J by 7 bases; unmatched bases: 7. The CDR3 has 14 amino acids. Germline CDR1 is MDHEN and CDR2 is SYDVKM. CDR3 coding DNA: TGTGCCAGCAGGTTTAGCGGGGGGGACCGGACCCAGTACTTC. It codes for CASRFSGGDRTQYF.

This clonotype was detected only a few times. The chain recombines TRBV7-2 with TRBJ1-4, with TRBD1 as a possible D gene (6 bases). The V end lost 1 base, the J end lost 7 bases, and 10 bases lay between the germline ends. Germline lookup yields CDR1 SGHTA and CDR2 FQGNSA. This CDR3 comprises 14 residues. CDR3 amino acids: CASSLGGLGEKLFF. CDR3 sequence (DNA): TGTGCCAGCAGCTTAGGGGGGCTTGGTGAAAAACTGTTTTTT.

This clonotype has a handful of counts. A much more abundant neighbour one base away suggests this may be a read error. The V call is TRBV12-3 or TRBV12-4, the J call TRBJ2-4; 7 nucleotides match TRBD2. The J segment lost 6 bases and the V segment lost 5 bases, leaving 10 bases of the junction unmatched. The CDR3 runs 15 residues. The CDR3 region is CASSLGWGGGNIQYF. The CDR3 DNA is TGTGCCAGCAGTCTCGGGTGGGGGGGGGGAAACATTCAGTACTTC.

This clonotype was found many times. CDR3 DNA sequence: TGTGCCAGCAGCAAAGTGGTAGGACTAGCGGGGGGAACTCCTTCCTACGAGCAGTACTTC. Translating gives CASSKVVGLAGGTPSYEQYF. The rearrangement uses TRBV21-1 and TRBJ2-7; the table gives TRBD2 as D, unverified against the DNA. TRBV21-1 is reported as a pseudogene. CDR3 length equals 20 residues.